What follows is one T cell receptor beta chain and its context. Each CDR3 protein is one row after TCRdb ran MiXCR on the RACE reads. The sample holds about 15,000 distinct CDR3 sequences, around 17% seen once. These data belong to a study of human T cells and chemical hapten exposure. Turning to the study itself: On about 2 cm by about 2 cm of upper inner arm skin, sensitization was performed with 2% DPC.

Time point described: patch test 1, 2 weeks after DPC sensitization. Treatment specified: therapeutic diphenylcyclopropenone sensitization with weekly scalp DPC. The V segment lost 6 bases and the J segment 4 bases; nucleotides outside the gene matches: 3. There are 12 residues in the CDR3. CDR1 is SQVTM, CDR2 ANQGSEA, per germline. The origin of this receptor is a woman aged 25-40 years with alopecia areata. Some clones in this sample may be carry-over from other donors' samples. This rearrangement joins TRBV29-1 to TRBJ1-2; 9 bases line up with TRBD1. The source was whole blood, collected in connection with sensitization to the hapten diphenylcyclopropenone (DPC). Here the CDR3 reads CSVGQGTYGYTF. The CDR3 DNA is TGCAGCGTCGGACAGGGGACCTATGGCTACACCTTC.